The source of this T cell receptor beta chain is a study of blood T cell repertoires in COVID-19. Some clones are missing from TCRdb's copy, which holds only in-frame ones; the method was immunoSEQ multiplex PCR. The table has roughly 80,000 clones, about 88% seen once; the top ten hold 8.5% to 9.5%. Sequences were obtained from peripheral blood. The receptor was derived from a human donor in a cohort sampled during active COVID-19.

The CDR3 DNA reads TGTGCCATCAGCGGACTAGCGGGGGGCTCCCGCACAGATACGCAGTATTTT. This gives the protein CAISGLAGGSRTDTQYF. The rearrangement uses TRBV10-3 and TRBJ2-3; 14 positions agree with TRBD2. J lost 1 base, V lost 6 bases, and 6 bases had no gene match. The germline gives CDR1 ENHRY, CDR2 SYGVKD. The CDR3 runs to 17 residues.